The entry below describes one TCR beta chain. This specimen belongs to a study of blood T cell repertoires in COVID-19. Assay: immunoSEQ multiplex PCR; the TCRdb copy retains only in-frame clones and omits some. The data contain over 150,000 clones, around 85% of them singletons. V shed 4 bases, J shed 0 bases, and the junction held 2 bases outside the gene matches. This CDR3 is built from 14 residues. Germline V gene sequence: CDR1 SNHLY, CDR2 FYNNEI. V usage is TRBV2 and J usage is TRBJ2-5; 7 bases agree with TRBD1. The receptor comes from a middle-aged man with active or convalescent COVID-19. The sequenced sample was peripheral blood. CDR3 sequence reads: CASSVGQNQETQYF. The CDR3 bases are TGTGCCAGCAGTGTGGGACAGAACCAAGAGACCCAGTACTTC. The whole variable domain, remainder taken from reference TRBV2 and TRBJ2-5, is EPEVTQTPSHQVTQMGQEVILRCVPISNHLYFYWYRQILGQKVEFLVSFYNNEISEKSEIFDDQFSVERPDGSNFTLKIRSTKLEDSAMYFCASSVGQNQETQYFGPGTRLLVL.